The rows below give T cell receptor beta chains drawn from one sample of a study of regulatory T cells in long-lasting Graves disease. TCRdb reanalysed the multiplex PCR reads using MiXCR and keeps one entry per CDR3 protein. The sample contains about 420,000 distinct CDR3 sequences, around 15% of which appear only once. These data also formed part of another study, on T cells in Graves' hyperthyroidism and ophthalmopathy.

The sequencing here drew on peripheral blood mononuclear cells (PBMCs), taken at new diagnosis, from a patient treated with antithyroid drugs. The receptor set was obtained from a woman aged 18-30 years with Graves disease. The CDR3 runs from the conserved cysteine through the conserved F or W. Fields, in order: V gene, clone size, J gene, D gene, CDR3 protein, CDR3 DNA. A D gene is named only where the DNA matches it firmly. For some rows the clone size is stated as once, few or many, or as a class when expanded; others skip it.

V gene: TRBV7-2
clone size: .
J gene: TRBJ1-1
D gene: TRBD1
CDR3 protein: CASSPGTGGDLNTEAFF
CDR3 DNA: TGTGCCAGCAGCCCCGGGACAGGGGGTGACCTGAACACTGAAGCTTTCTTT

V gene: TRBV7-9
clone size: many
J gene: TRBJ2-1
D gene: .
CDR3 protein: CASRQEANNEQFF
CDR3 DNA: TGTGCCAGCAGACAGGAGGCGAACAATGAGCAGTTCTTC

V gene: TRBV6-1
clone size: many
J gene: TRBJ2-7
D gene: .
CDR3 protein: CASLEGIEGYEQYF
CDR3 DNA: TGTGCCAGCTTGGAAGGAATTGAGGGATACGAGCAGTACTTC

V gene: TRBV29-1
clone size: many
J gene: TRBJ2-1
D gene: .
CDR3 protein: CSVVRGPAGVGYNEQFF
CDR3 DNA: TGCAGCGTTGTAAGGGGCCCGGCGGGTGTGGGCTACAATGAGCAGTTCTTC

V gene: TRBV28
clone size: many
J gene: TRBJ2-1
D gene: TRBD2
CDR3 protein: CASSSPGTSDNEQFF
CDR3 DNA: TGTGCCAGCAGTTCGCCTGGGACTAGCGACAATGAGCAGTTCTTC

V gene: TRBV7-6
clone size: many
J gene: TRBJ2-5
D gene: TRBD2
CDR3 protein: CASSLGTSGIAETQYF
CDR3 DNA: TGTGCCAGCAGCCTGGGGACTAGCGGGATTGCAGAGACCCAGTACTTC

V gene: TRBV20-1
clone size: many
J gene: TRBJ2-7
D gene: TRBD2
CDR3 protein: CSARDVGTSGYEQYF
CDR3 DNA: TGCAGTGCTAGAGACGTCGGGACTAGCGGATACGAGCAGTACTTC

V gene: TRBV7-2
clone size: few
J gene: TRBJ1-3
D gene: TRBD1
CDR3 protein: CASSHGGPGQYRIGNTIYF
CDR3 DNA: TGTGCCAGCAGTCATGGGGGTCCGGGACAGTATCGAATTGGAAACACCATATATTTT

V gene: TRBV15
clone size: .
J gene: TRBJ2-3
D gene: TRBD2
CDR3 protein: CATSRDSLAGPDTQYF
CDR3 DNA: TGTGCCACCAGCAGAGATTCCCTAGCGGGGCCAGATACGCAGTATTTT

V gene: TRBV9
clone size: .
J gene: TRBJ1-2
D gene: TRBD1
CDR3 protein: CASSVEGRGLYGYTF
CDR3 DNA: TGTGCCAGCAGCGTAGAGGGCAGGGGGCTTTATGGCTACACCTTC

V gene: TRBV4-2
clone size: .
J gene: TRBJ2-3
D gene: .
CDR3 protein: CASSQDGTAMTTDTQYF
CDR3 DNA: TGTGCCAGCAGCCAAGATGGCACAGCGATGACCACAGATACGCAGTATTTT

V gene: TRBV4-1
clone size: once
J gene: TRBJ2-2
D gene: .
CDR3 protein: CASSQVLSLGPGELFF
CDR3 DNA: TGCGCCAGCAGCCAAGTTCTCTCGTTGGGGCCCGGGGAGCTGTTTTTT

V gene: TRBV29-1
clone size: few
J gene: TRBJ2-1
D gene: TRBD2
CDR3 protein: CSVALSSGKSREQFF
CDR3 DNA: TGCAGCGTTGCCCTAAGTAGCGGGAAGTCTCGTGAGCAGTTCTTC

V gene: TRBV20-1
clone size: many
J gene: TRBJ2-5
D gene: TRBD1
CDR3 protein: CSALLPRDRGQETQYF
CDR3 DNA: TGCAGTGCCCTACTACCCCGGGACAGGGGACAAGAGACCCAGTACTTC

V gene: TRBV4-2
clone size: many
J gene: TRBJ1-1
D gene: .
CDR3 protein: CASSQDLQGLRRNTEAFF
CDR3 DNA: TGTGCCAGCAGCCAAGACCTACAGGGACTCCGACGGAACACTGAAGCTTTCTTT

V gene: TRBV20-1
clone size: few
J gene: TRBJ2-3
D gene: .
CDR3 protein: CSATRLRDTQYF
CDR3 DNA: TGCAGTGCTACAAGGCTGCGAGATACGCAGTATTTT

V gene: TRBV3-1
clone size: many
J gene: TRBJ2-1
D gene: .
CDR3 protein: CASRPEDGTNEQFF
CDR3 DNA: TGTGCCAGCAGGCCCGAGGACGGCACCAATGAGCAGTTCTTC

V gene: TRBV19
clone size: .
J gene: TRBJ2-5
D gene: TRBD2
CDR3 protein: CASSPTSGRAGETQYF
CDR3 DNA: TGTGCCAGTAGCCCGACTAGCGGGAGGGCCGGGGAGACCCAGTACTTC

V gene: TRBV6-9
clone size: few
J gene: TRBJ1-1
D gene: .
CDR3 protein: CASSYLARGTTEAFF
CDR3 DNA: TGTGCCAGCAGTTACTTGGCCCGGGGGACCACTGAAGCTTTCTTT

V gene: TRBV9
clone size: .
J gene: TRBJ2-7
D gene: TRBD2
CDR3 protein: CASSVSGSNDEQYF
CDR3 DNA: TGTGCCAGCAGCGTAAGCGGGAGTAATGACGAGCAGTACTTC

V gene: TRBV12-3/TRBV12-4
clone size: many
J gene: TRBJ1-1
D gene: .
CDR3 protein: CASSFLPISHTEAFF
CDR3 DNA: TGTGCCAGCAGTTTCTTGCCGATCTCTCACACTGAAGCTTTCTTT

V gene: TRBV7-3
clone size: many
J gene: TRBJ1-1
D gene: .
CDR3 protein: CASSPSTTNTEAFF
CDR3 DNA: TGTGCCAGCAGCCCATCGACAACGAACACTGAAGCTTTCTTT

V gene: TRBV5-4
clone size: .
J gene: TRBJ1-5
D gene: TRBD1
CDR3 protein: CASSLGGGGLNQPQHF
CDR3 DNA: TGTGCCAGCAGCTTGGGCGGAGGGGGCTTGAATCAGCCCCAGCATTTT

V gene: TRBV6-5
clone size: .
J gene: TRBJ2-7
D gene: .
CDR3 protein: CASSYPRTTVNF
CDR3 DNA: TGTGCCAGCAGTTATCCGAGGACAACGGTGAACTTT

V gene: TRBV5-1
clone size: .
J gene: TRBJ2-5
D gene: TRBD2
CDR3 protein: CASSEAGVEGETQYF
CDR3 DNA: TGCGCCAGCAGCGAAGCGGGAGTTGAGGGAGAGACCCAGTACTTC

V gene: TRBV6-1
clone size: many
J gene: TRBJ2-7
D gene: TRBD1
CDR3 protein: CASSIDRGVEQYF
CDR3 DNA: TGTGCCAGCAGTATCGACAGGGGCGTCGAGCAGTACTTC

V gene: TRBV5-1
clone size: few
J gene: TRBJ1-1
D gene: .
CDR3 protein: CASSSGRRDTEAFF
CDR3 DNA: TGCGCCAGCAGCTCGGGACGGCGGGACACTGAAGCTTTCTTT

V gene: TRBV29-1
clone size: many
J gene: TRBJ2-3
D gene: TRBD2
CDR3 protein: CSGASGIPGDTQYF
CDR3 DNA: TGCAGCGGGGCTAGCGGGATTCCCGGAGATACGCAGTATTTT

V gene: TRBV30
clone size: few
J gene: TRBJ2-1
D gene: .
CDR3 protein: CAWSVNRDLQFF
CDR3 DNA: TGTGCCTGGAGTGTGAACAGGGACCTCCAGTTCTTC

V gene: TRBV28
clone size: many
J gene: TRBJ2-7
D gene: TRBD2
CDR3 protein: CASSGSGKWNEQYF
CDR3 DNA: TGTGCCAGCAGTGGAAGCGGGAAATGGAACGAGCAGTACTTC

V gene: TRBV20-1
clone size: .
J gene: TRBJ1-5
D gene: TRBD1
CDR3 protein: CSAKPGTASRVQHF
CDR3 DNA: TGCAGTGCTAAACCCGGGACAGCCTCAAGGGTCCAGCATTTT

V gene: TRBV2
clone size: many
J gene: TRBJ2-7
D gene: .
CDR3 protein: CASSALGLRTGEQYF
CDR3 DNA: TGTGCCAGCAGTGCCTTGGGACTCCGAACGGGTGAGCAGTACTTC

V gene: TRBV12-3/TRBV12-4
clone size: many
J gene: TRBJ1-2
D gene: TRBD1
CDR3 protein: CASSSQGGQYGYTF
CDR3 DNA: TGTGCCAGCAGTTCACAGGGGGGGCAATATGGCTACACCTTC

V gene: TRBV28
clone size: many
J gene: TRBJ2-1
D gene: TRBD2
CDR3 protein: CASRERGGRSYNEQFF
CDR3 DNA: TGTGCCAGCAGAGAACGGGGGGGGAGATCCTACAATGAGCAGTTCTTC

V gene: TRBV4-2
clone size: .
J gene: TRBJ1-2
D gene: .
CDR3 protein: CASSQVNSGVNYGYTF
CDR3 DNA: TGTGCCAGCAGCCAGGTTAACAGTGGTGTTAACTATGGCTACACCTTC

V gene: TRBV24-1
clone size: few
J gene: TRBJ1-1
D gene: .
CDR3 protein: CATSDSGGSEAFF
CDR3 DNA: TGTGCCACCAGTGATTCCGGGGGGTCTGAAGCTTTCTTT

V gene: TRBV28
clone size: many
J gene: TRBJ2-1
D gene: .
CDR3 protein: CASSSVGQSEPKGQFF
CDR3 DNA: TGTGCCAGCAGTTCAGTAGGACAGTCTGAACCCAAAGGGCAGTTCTTC

V gene: TRBV28
clone size: few
J gene: TRBJ1-4
D gene: TRBD1
CDR3 protein: CASDLAGGEKLFF
CDR3 DNA: TGTGCCAGCGATTTAGCAGGGGGTGAAAAACTGTTTTTT

V gene: TRBV18
clone size: many
J gene: TRBJ2-1
D gene: TRBD2
CDR3 protein: CASSKTSGRHNEQFF
CDR3 DNA: TGTGCCAGCTCAAAAACTAGCGGGAGACACAATGAGCAGTTCTTC

V gene: TRBV30
clone size: few
J gene: TRBJ2-3
D gene: .
CDR3 protein: CAWTLGGTDTQYF
CDR3 DNA: TGTGCCTGGACCCTAGGCGGCACAGATACGCAGTATTTT

V gene: TRBV6-4
clone size: many
J gene: TRBJ1-5
D gene: .
CDR3 protein: CASNPGQPQHF
CDR3 DNA: TGTGCCAGCAATCCCGGGCAGCCCCAGCATTTT

V gene: TRBV3-1
clone size: many
J gene: TRBJ1-1
D gene: .
CDR3 protein: CASSQVFRNTEAFF
CDR3 DNA: TGTGCCAGCAGCCAAGTTTTTCGGAACACTGAAGCTTTCTTT

V gene: TRBV19
clone size: few
J gene: TRBJ1-4
D gene: .
CDR3 protein: CASRRADATNEKLFF
CDR3 DNA: TGTGCCAGTAGGAGGGCGGATGCAACTAATGAAAAACTGTTTTTT

V gene: TRBV7-2
clone size: many
J gene: TRBJ1-1
D gene: TRBD1
CDR3 protein: CASSWDRGNTEAFF
CDR3 DNA: TGTGCCAGCAGCTGGGACAGGGGGAACACTGAAGCTTTCTTT

V gene: TRBV14
clone size: .
J gene: TRBJ2-6
D gene: .
CDR3 protein: CASSQVGRPGANVLTF
CDR3 DNA: TGTGCCAGCAGCCAAGTTGGGAGACCTGGGGCCAACGTCCTGACTTTC

V gene: TRBV25-1
clone size: .
J gene: TRBJ2-5
D gene: .
CDR3 protein: CASSKGHNQETQYF
CDR3 DNA: TGTGCCAGCAGTAAGGGACACAACCAAGAGACCCAGTACTTC

V gene: TRBV7-6
clone size: .
J gene: TRBJ2-1
D gene: TRBD2
CDR3 protein: CASSFSGRVDNEQFF
CDR3 DNA: TGTGCCAGCAGCTTTAGCGGGAGGGTTGATAATGAGCAGTTCTTC

V gene: TRBV20-1
clone size: many
J gene: TRBJ2-1
D gene: .
CDR3 protein: CSARRPGEGNEQFF
CDR3 DNA: TGCAGTGCTAGGAGGCCGGGAGAAGGGAATGAGCAGTTCTTC

V gene: TRBV10-3
clone size: many
J gene: TRBJ1-1
D gene: .
CDR3 protein: CAITAATGQNTEAFF
CDR3 DNA: TGTGCCATCACCGCAGCCACTGGACAGAACACTGAAGCTTTCTTT